This entry describes one TCR beta chain. Assay: immunoSEQ multiplex PCR; the TCRdb copy retains only in-frame clones and omits some. The sample lists around 64,000 clones; 75% to 90% were seen once. The data are from a study of blood T cell repertoires in COVID-19. The CDR3 loop spans 14 amino acids. Germline CDR1 is SGHTA and CDR2 is FQGNSA. J lost 6 bases, V lost 8 bases, and 7 bases had no gene match. The origin of this receptor is a human donor in a cohort sampled during active COVID-19. Sequencing input: peripheral blood. This chain connects TRBV7-2 to TRBJ2-2, with 9 bases aligning to TRBD2. In DNA, the CDR3 is TGTGCCAGCTCCGCGGGGGGGCCCGCCGGGGAGCTGTTTTTT. It translates to CASSAGGPAGELFF.